This T cell receptor beta chain was identified in a study of T cell repertoires in cytomegalovirus infection. TCRdb called the reads again in MiXCR, with one record for every CDR3 protein. The sample holds almost 300,000 distinct CDR3 sequences, about 8.8% seen once. J gave up 5 bases and V 6 bases, and 3 bases lay outside the gene matches. The CDR3 length is 12 residues. The germline gives CDR1 SQVTM, CDR2 ANQGSEA. The clonotype originates from a human donor in good health (CMV status not recorded). Some clones in this sample may be carry-over from other donors' samples. The specimen was PBMCs. The gene calls are TRBV29-1 and TRBJ2-3, with TRBD1 matching 9 bases. The CDR3 spells CSVDRGRDTQYF. The DNA of the CDR3 is TGCAGCGTCGACAGGGGGAGAGATACGCAGTATTTT.